This T cell receptor (beta chain) was identified in a study of breast tumors, draining lymph nodes, adjacent tissues. This CDR3 is built from 15 residues. Looked up from germline, CDR1 is SNHLY and CDR2 is FYNNEI. Trimming cost V 10 bases and J 9 bases; bases outside gene matches: 13. TCRdb used MiXCR to reprocess the multiplex PCR reads, holding one entry per CDR3 protein. In the table there are 200,000 to 300,000 distinct CDR3 sequences, 30% to 35% of which are singletons. The lymph nodes were axillary draining lymph nodes from breast cancer patients. The rearrangement links TRBV2 to TRBJ1-6, with 9 bases aligning to TRBD1. The clonotype comes from a female donor with breast cancer. Some clones in this sample may be carry-over from other donors' samples. What was sequenced was axillary lymph node tissue. CDR3 sequence reads: CANSRGTGRGSPLHF. The DNA of the CDR3 is TGTGCCAACAGCCGCGGGACAGGGCGTGGTTCACCCCTCCACTTT.